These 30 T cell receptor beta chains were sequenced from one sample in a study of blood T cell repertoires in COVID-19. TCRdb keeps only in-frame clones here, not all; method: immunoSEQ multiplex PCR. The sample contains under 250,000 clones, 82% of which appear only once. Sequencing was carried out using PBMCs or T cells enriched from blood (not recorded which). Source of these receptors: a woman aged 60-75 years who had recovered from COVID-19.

The CDR3 sequence: CASSFREGNQPQHF. Written as DNA, the CDR3 is TGTGCCAGCAGCTTCAGGGAGGGGAATCAGCCCCAGCATTTT. The rearrangement joins TRBV7-6 to TRBJ1-5; D perhaps matches TRBD1 (5 bases). The V end lost 3 bases, the J end lost 4 bases, and 10 bases lay between the germline ends. From germline, CDR1 is SGHVS and CDR2 FNYEAQ. The CDR3 consists of 14 residues.

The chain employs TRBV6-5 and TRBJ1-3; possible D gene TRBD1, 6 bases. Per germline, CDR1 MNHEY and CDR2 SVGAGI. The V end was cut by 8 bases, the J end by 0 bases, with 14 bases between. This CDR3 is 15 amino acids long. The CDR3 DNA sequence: TGTGCCAGCGCTACAGGACAGCACTCTGGAAACACCATATATTTT. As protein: CASATGQHSGNTIYF.

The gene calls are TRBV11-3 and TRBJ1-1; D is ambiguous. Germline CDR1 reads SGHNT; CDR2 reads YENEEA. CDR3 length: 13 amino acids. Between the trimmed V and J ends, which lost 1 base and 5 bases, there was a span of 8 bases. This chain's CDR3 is CASSLGPYTEAFF. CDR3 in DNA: TGTGCCAGCAGCTTAGGGCCATATACTGAAGCTTTCTTT.

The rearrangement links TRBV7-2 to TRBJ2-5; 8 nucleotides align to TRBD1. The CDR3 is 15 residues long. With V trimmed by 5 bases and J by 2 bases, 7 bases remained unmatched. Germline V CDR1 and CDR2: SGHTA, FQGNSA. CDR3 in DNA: TGTGCCAGCAGCCTACCCGGGACAGGACAAGAGACCCAGTACTTC. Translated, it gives CASSLPGTGQETQYF.

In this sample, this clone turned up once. In DNA form, the CDR3 reads TGTGCCAGCAGCTCCCCCTTTAGCGGGACTTACACAGATACGCAGTATTTT. It yields the protein CASSSPFSGTYTDTQYF. The chain joins TRBV5-6 to TRBJ2-3; 8 nucleotides match TRBD2. J gave up 2 bases and V 3 bases, and 11 bases lay outside the gene matches. CDR3 length: 17 amino acids. Germline V gives CDR1 SGHDT, CDR2 YYEEEE.

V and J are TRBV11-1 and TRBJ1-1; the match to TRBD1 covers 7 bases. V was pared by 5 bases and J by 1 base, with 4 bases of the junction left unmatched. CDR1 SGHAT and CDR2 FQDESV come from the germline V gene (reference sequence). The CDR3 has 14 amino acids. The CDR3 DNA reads TGTGCCAGCAGCCCGGACAGGTCGAACACTGAAGCTTTCTTT. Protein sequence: CASSPDRSNTEAFF.

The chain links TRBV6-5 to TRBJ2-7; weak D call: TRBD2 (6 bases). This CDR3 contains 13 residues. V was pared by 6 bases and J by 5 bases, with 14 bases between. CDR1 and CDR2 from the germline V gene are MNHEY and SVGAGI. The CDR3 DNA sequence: TGTGCCAGCAGCGGCGGGGTTCGCCACGAGCAGTACTTC. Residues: CASSGGVRHEQYF.

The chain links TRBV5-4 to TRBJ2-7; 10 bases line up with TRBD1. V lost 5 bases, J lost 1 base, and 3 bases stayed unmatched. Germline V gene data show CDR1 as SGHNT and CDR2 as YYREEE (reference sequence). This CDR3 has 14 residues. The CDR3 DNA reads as TGTGCCAGCAGTGGACAGGGGGGTTCCTACGAGCAGTACTTC. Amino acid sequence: CASSGQGGSYEQYF. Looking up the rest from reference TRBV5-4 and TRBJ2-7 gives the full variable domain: ETGVTQSPTHLIKTRGQQVTLRCSSQSGHNTVSWYQQALGQGPQFIFQYYREEENGRGNFPPRFSGLQFPNYSSELNVNALELDDSALYLCASSGQGGSYEQYFGPGTRLTVT.

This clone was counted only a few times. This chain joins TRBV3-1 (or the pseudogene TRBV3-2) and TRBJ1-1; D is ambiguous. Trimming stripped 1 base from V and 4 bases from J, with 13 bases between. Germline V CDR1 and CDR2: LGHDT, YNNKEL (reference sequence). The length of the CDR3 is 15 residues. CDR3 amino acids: CASSQVRGSSTEAFF. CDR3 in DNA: TGTGCCAGCAGCCAAGTGCGGGGTAGTTCCACTGAAGCTTTCTTT.

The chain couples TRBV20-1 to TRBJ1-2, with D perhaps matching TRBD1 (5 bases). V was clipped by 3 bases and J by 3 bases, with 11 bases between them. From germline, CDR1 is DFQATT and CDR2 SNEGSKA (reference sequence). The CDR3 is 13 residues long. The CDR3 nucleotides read TGCAGTGCTAGTAGGGGAATGGACTATGGCTACACCTTC. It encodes CSASRGMDYGYTF.

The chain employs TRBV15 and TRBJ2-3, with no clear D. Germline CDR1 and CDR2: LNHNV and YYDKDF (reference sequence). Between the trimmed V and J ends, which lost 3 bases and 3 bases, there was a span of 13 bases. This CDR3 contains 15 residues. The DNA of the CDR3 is TGTGCCACCAGCAGTGTAGTTTCTATTACAGATACGCAGTATTTT. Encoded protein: CATSSVVSITDTQYF.

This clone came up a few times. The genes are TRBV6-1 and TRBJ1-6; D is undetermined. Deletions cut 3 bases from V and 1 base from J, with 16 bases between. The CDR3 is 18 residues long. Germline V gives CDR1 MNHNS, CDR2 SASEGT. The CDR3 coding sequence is TGTGCCAGCAGTGACGAGTTCTCCCTAGTTTCCTATAATTCACCCCTCCACTTT. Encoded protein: CASSDEFSLVSYNSPLHF.

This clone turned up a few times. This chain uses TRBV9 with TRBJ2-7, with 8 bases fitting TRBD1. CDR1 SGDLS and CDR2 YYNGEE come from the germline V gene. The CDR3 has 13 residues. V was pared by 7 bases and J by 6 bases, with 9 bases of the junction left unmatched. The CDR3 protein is CASGQGASTEQYF. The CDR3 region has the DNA TGTGCCAGCGGGCAGGGGGCCTCGACCGAGCAGTACTTC. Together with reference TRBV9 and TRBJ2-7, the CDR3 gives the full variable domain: DSGVTQTPKHLITATGQRVTLRCSPRSGDLSVYWYQQSLDQGLQFLIQYYNGEERAKGNILERFSAQQFPDLHSELNLSSLELGDSALYFCASGQGASTEQYFGPGTRLTVT.

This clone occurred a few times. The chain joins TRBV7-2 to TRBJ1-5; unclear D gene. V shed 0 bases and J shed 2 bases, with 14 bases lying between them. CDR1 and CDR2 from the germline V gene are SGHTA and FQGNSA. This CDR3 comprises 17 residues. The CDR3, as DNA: TGTGCCAGCAGCTTAGCGGCCAGGCCGCGGGGCAATCAGCCCCAGCATTTT. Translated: CASSLAARPRGNQPQHF.

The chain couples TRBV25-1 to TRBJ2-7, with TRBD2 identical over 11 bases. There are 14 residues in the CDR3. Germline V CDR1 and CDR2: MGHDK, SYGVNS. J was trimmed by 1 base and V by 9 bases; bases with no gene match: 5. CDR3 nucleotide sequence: TGTGCCAGTTCCCGACTAGCGGGATCCTACGAGCAGTACTTC. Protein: CASSRLAGSYEQYF.

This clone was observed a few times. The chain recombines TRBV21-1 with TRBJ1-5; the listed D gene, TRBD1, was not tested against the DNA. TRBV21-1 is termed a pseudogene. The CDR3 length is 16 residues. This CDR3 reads CASSDRGLTGDQPQHF. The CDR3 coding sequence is TGTGCCAGCAGCGACCGCGGCTTGACAGGCGATCAGCCCCAGCATTTT.

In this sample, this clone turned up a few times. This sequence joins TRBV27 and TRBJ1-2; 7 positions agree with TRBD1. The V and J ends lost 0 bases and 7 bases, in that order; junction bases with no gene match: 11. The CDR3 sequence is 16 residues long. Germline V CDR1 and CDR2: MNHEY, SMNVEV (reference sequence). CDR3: CASSLSKGAGVGGYTF. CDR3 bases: TGTGCCAGCAGTTTATCGAAGGGGGCAGGGGTCGGTGGCTACACCTTC.

CDR3 bases: TGCGCCAGCAGCTACGGGACTAGCGGGGGGGCCAGGGAGACCCAGTACTTC. Translation: CASSYGTSGGARETQYF. V is TRBV5-1 and J is TRBJ2-5, with TRBD2 matching over 16 bases. Germline V gene sequence: CDR1 SGHRS, CDR2 YFSETQ. Germline trimming cut 3 bases from V and 5 bases from J; bases unmatched to any gene: 7. The CDR3 runs to 17 residues.

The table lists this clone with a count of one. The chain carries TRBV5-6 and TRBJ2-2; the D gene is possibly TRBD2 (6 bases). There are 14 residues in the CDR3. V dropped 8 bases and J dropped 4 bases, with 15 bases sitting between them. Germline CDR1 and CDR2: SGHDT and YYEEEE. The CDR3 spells CASSSTRGTGELFF. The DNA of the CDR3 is TGTGCCAGTTCAAGCACGCGGGGCACCGGGGAGCTGTTTTTT.

CDR3 in DNA: TGTGCCAGCAGGCCTAGGGACTTATACACTGAAGCTTTCTTT. Protein product: CASRPRDLYTEAFF. V usage is TRBV6-5 and J usage is TRBJ1-1; D might be TRBD1 (5 bases). CDR3 length: 14 residues. Germline CDR1 MNHEY, CDR2 SVGAGI. V dropped 6 bases and J dropped 3 bases, with 14 bases sitting between them.

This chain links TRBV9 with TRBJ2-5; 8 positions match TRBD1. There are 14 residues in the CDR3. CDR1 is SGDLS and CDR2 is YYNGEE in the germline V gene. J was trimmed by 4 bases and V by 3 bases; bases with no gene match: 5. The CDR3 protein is CASSGSTGAETQYF. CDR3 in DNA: TGTGCCAGCAGCGGCTCGACAGGGGCAGAGACCCAGTACTTC.

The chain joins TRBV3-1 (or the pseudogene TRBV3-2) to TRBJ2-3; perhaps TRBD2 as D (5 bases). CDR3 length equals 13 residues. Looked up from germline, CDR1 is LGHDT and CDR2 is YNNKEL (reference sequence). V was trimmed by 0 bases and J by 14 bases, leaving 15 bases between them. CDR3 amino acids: CASSQEGRRGWYF. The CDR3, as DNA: TGTGCCAGCAGCCAAGAAGGGCGCAGAGGGTGGTATTTT.

In nucleotides, the CDR3 is TGTGCCAGCAGCTTAGGCGGTCCGGGACAGGGTAGGGTTGGTCTGTACGAGCAGTACTTC. Protein product: CASSLGGPGQGRVGLYEQYF. The chain joins TRBV7-6 to TRBJ2-7; 9 nucleotides line up with TRBD1. The CDR3 is 20 residues long. After removal of 1 base from V and 4 bases from J, the junction contained 20 bases not matched to a gene. Germline lookup yields CDR1 SGHVS and CDR2 FNYEAQ.

CDR3 sequence: CSSGLSNEQFF. CDR3 DNA sequence: TGCAGCAGCGGGCTAAGCAATGAGCAGTTCTTC. The rearrangement links TRBV29-1 to TRBJ2-1, with D perhaps matching TRBD2 (6 bases). The CDR3 is 11 amino acids. Germline V CDR1 and CDR2: SQVTM, ANQGSEA. The germline V and J ends were trimmed by 8 bases and 6 bases, with 11 bases remaining between them.

The CDR3 protein is CATSTRDRSPFVELFF. CDR3 DNA: TGTGCCACCAGCACCCGGGACAGATCGCCTTTCGTGGAGCTGTTTTTT. The chain joins TRBV15 to TRBJ2-2; 7 nucleotides line up with TRBD1. With V trimmed by 4 bases and J by 10 bases, 15 bases remained unmatched. Germline V CDR1 and CDR2: LNHNV, YYDKDF (reference sequence). The CDR3 totals 16 residues. The full variable domain, rest sourced from reference TRBV15 and TRBJ2-2, is DAMVIQNPRYQVTQFGKPVTLSCSQTLNHNVMYWYQQKSSQAPKLLFHYYDKDFNNEADTPDNFQSRRPNTSFCFLDIRSPGLGDTAMYLCATSTRDRSPFVELFFGEGSRLTVL.

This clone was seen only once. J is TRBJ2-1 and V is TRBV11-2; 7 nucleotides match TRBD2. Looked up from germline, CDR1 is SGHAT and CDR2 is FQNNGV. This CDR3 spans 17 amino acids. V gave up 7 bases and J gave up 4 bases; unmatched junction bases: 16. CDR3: CASNKLGGSSGYNEQFF. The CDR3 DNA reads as TGTGCCAGCAACAAGTTAGGTGGGTCTAGCGGATACAATGAGCAGTTCTTC.

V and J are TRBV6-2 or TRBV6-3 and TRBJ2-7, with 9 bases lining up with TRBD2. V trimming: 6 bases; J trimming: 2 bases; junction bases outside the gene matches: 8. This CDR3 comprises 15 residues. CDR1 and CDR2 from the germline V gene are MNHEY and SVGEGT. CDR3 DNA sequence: TGTGCCAGCAGCTTAAGGCGCGGGGGGGCCTACGAGCAGTACTTC. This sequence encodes CASSLRRGGAYEQYF.

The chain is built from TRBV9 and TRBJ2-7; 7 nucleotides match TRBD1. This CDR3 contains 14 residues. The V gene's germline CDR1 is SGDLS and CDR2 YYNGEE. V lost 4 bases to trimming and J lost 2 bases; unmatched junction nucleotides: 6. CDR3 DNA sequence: TGTGCCAGCAGCTACGGAACAGGGGCCTACGAGCAGTACTTC. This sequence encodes CASSYGTGAYEQYF.

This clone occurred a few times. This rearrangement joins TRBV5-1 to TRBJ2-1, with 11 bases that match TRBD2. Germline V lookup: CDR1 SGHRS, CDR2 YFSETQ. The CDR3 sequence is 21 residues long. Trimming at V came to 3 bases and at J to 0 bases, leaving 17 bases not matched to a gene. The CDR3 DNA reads TGCGCCAGCAGCTCACCGGGACGGAGGCTAGCGGGAGGTAACTCCTACAATGAGCAGTTCTTC. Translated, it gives CASSSPGRRLAGGNSYNEQFF.

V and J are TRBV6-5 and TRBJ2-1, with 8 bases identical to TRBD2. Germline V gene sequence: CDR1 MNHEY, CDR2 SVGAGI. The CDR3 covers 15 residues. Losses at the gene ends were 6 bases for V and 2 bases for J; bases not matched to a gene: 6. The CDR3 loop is CASRRSGTTYNEQFF. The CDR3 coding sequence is TGTGCCAGCAGGCGTAGCGGGACTACCTACAATGAGCAGTTCTTC.